Listed below are T cell receptor beta chains from one sample, sequenced in a study of regulatory T cells in long-lasting Graves disease. Using its own MiXCR run on the multiplex PCR reads, TCRdb lists one record per CDR3 protein. This sample has about 540,000 distinct CDR3 sequences, with about 13% found just once. These data also formed part of another study, on T cells in Graves' hyperthyroidism and ophthalmopathy.

Here the sequenced sample was peripheral blood mononuclear cells (PBMCs), taken at new diagnosis, from a patient treated with antithyroid drugs. The receptors shown here come from a man aged 25 to 40 with Graves disease. Both conserved end residues are part of each CDR3. Each record gives: V gene, J gene, CDR3 protein.

V: TRBV7-9; J: TRBJ1-2; CDR3: CASTPGGGQHFYGYTF
V: TRBV5-6; J: TRBJ2-2; CDR3: CASSLARRGSNTGELFF
V: TRBV20-1; J: TRBJ2-1; CDR3: CSSGRTPFYNEQFF
V: TRBV27; J: TRBJ2-1; CDR3: CASSPRGVDNEQFF
V: TRBV29-1; J: TRBJ2-5; CDR3: CSVDRGSQETQYF
V: TRBV5-1; J: TRBJ2-7; CDR3: CASSFNADGRQYF
V: TRBV5-1; J: TRBJ2-1; CDR3: CASSLAEGGRAPWNEQFF
V: TRBV6-1; J: TRBJ2-1; CDR3: CASSGGGSYNEQFF
V: TRBV12-3/TRBV12-4; J: TRBJ1-1; CDR3: CASSPTGGFMNTETFF
V: TRBV2; J: TRBJ2-5; CDR3: CASSRNPHSQETQYF
V: TRBV27; J: TRBJ2-7; CDR3: CASSPLKERSYEQYF
V: TRBV20-1; J: TRBJ2-5; CDR3: CSAKDPEGAQETQYF
V: TRBV30; J: TRBJ2-7; CDR3: CAWSRVREVRDEQYF
V: TRBV6-1; J: TRBJ2-6; CDR3: CATEGGANVLTF
V: TRBV7-7; J: TRBJ2-5; CDR3: CASLDGGGLAGQETQYF
V: TRBV19; J: TRBJ2-5; CDR3: CASSPSAGQETQYF
V: TRBV30; J: TRBJ2-1; CDR3: CAWSVRGGRKYNEQFF
V: TRBV5-1; J: TRBJ2-7; CDR3: CASSLAPGTGVAEQYF
V: TRBV12-3/TRBV12-4; J: TRBJ1-5; CDR3: CASSLEVVGGQPQHF
V: TRBV11-2; J: TRBJ2-3; CDR3: CASSLFGTGSGDTQYF
V: TRBV6-1; J: TRBJ2-6; CDR3: CASSPTGGSGANVLTF
V: TRBV9; J: TRBJ1-1; CDR3: CASSVDPDPEAFF
V: TRBV10-3; J: TRBJ2-5; CDR3: CAISESQEVLAKTQYF
V: TRBV7-2; J: TRBJ2-7; CDR3: CASSLEASGGGGRYF
V: TRBV29-1; J: TRBJ2-7; CDR3: CSVSGAYYEQYF
V: TRBV15; J: TRBJ2-6; CDR3: CATSRGRMTSGANVLTF
V: TRBV13; J: TRBJ1-2; CDR3: CASRGGGGFYGYTF
V: TRBV5-1; J: TRBJ1-1; CDR3: CASSPWTGNTEAFF
V: TRBV5-1; J: TRBJ2-7; CDR3: CASSLTEFGGRAHEDEQYF
V: TRBV3-1; J: TRBJ2-2; CDR3: CASSWGLAGELNTGELFF
V: TRBV15; J: TRBJ2-1; CDR3: CATSRYSNEQFF
V: TRBV27; J: TRBJ2-3; CDR3: CASSLWTGQGTDTQYF
V: TRBV25-1; J: TRBJ2-7; CDR3: CASSARTSPYEQYF
V: TRBV19; J: TRBJ2-1; CDR3: CASSIGGTSAYNEQFF
V: TRBV11-3; J: TRBJ2-2; CDR3: CASSFQSTGELFF
V: TRBV6-2/TRBV6-3; J: TRBJ1-5; CDR3: CASSYADRTQPQHF
V: TRBV4-1; J: TRBJ2-2; CDR3: CASSRGQGERELFF
V: TRBV12-3/TRBV12-4; J: TRBJ2-2; CDR3: CASSFRYTGELFF
V: TRBV11-3; J: TRBJ2-2; CDR3: CASSSSRGPGELFF
V: TRBV6-1; J: TRBJ2-1; CDR3: CASGRDEQFF
V: TRBV24-1; J: TRBJ2-2; CDR3: CATSDPGQDTGELFF
V: TRBV5-6; J: TRBJ1-1; CDR3: CASSLGAGMLTEAFF
V: TRBV5-1; J: TRBJ1-1; CDR3: CASSLHRTLNTEAFF
V: TRBV10-3; J: TRBJ2-1; CDR3: CAITGTRGDEQFF
V: TRBV6-1; J: TRBJ2-7; CDR3: CASSTGGEQYF
V: TRBV18; J: TRBJ2-5; CDR3: CASSPPHGTGEETQYF
V: TRBV7-2; J: TRBJ2-3; CDR3: CASSSPSGLTDTQYF
V: TRBV29-1; J: TRBJ2-1; CDR3: CSVHGRAGYNEQFF
V: TRBV5-5; J: TRBJ2-1; CDR3: CASTRPIAGGYNEQFF